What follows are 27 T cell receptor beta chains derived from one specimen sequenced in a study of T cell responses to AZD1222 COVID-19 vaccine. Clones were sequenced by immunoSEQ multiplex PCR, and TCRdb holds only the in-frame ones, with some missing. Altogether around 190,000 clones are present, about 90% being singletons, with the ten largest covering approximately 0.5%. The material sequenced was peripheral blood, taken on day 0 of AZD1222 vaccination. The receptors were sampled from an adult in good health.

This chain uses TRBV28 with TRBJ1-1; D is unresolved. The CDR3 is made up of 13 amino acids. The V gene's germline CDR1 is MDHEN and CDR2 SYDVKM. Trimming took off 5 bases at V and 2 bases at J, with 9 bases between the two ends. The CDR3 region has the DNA TGTGCCAGCAGTGGTTTGGGAAACACTGAAGCTTTCTTT. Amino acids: CASSGLGNTEAFF.

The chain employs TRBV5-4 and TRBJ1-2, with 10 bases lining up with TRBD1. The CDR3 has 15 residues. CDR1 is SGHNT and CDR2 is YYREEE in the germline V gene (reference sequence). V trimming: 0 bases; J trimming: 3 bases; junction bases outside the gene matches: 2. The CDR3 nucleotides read TGTGCCAGCAGCTTGGGACAGGGGGCCGACTATGGCTACACCTTC. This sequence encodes CASSLGQGADYGYTF.

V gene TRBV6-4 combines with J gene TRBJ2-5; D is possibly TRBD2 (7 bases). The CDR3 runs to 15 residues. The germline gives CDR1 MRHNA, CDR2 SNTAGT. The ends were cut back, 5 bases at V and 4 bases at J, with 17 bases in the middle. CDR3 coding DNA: TGTGCCAGCAGTCCCAACGGGGGGCAGGGAGAGACCCAGTACTTC. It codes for CASSPNGGQGETQYF.

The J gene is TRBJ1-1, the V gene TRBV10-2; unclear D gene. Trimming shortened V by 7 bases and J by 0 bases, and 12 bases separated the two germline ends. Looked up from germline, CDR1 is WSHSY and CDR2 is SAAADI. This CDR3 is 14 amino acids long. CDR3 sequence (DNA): TGCGCCAGCACCCGGGGTCAGGTGAACACTGAAGCTTTCTTT. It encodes CASTRGQVNTEAFF.

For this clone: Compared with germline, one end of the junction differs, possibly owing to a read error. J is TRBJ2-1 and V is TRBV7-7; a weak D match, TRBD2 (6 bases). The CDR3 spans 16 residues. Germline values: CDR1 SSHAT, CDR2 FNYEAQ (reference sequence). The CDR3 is CASSPRTGVSYNEQFF. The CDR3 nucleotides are TGTGCTAGCAGCCCCCGGACGGGGGTTTCCTACAATGAGCAGTTCTTC.

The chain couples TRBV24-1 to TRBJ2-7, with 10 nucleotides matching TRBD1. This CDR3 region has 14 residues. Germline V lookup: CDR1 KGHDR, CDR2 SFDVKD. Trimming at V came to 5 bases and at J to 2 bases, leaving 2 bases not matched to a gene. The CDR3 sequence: CATSVGTGAYEQYF. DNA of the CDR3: TGTGCCACCAGTGTAGGGACAGGGGCCTACGAGCAGTACTTC.

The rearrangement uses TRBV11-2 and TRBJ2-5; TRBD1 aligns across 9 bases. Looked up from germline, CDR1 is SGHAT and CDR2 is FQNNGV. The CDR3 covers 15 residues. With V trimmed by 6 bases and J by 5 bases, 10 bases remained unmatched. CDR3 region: CASRRPGQGVETQYF. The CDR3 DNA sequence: TGTGCCAGCAGGCGACCGGGACAGGGTGTGGAGACCCAGTACTTC.

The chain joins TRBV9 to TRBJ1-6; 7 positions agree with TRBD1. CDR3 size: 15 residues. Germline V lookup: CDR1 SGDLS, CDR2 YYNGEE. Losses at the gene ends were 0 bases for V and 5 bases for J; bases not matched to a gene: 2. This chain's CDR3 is CASSVADRDNSPLHF. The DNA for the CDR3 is TGTGCCAGCAGCGTAGCTGACAGGGATAATTCACCCCTCCACTTT.

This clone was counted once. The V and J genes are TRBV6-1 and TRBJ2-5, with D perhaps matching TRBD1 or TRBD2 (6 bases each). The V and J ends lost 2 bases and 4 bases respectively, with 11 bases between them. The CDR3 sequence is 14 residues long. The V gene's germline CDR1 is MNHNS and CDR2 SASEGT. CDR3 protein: CASSERGRGETQYF. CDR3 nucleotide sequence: TGTGCCAGCAGTGAACGGGGGCGCGGAGAGACCCAGTACTTC.

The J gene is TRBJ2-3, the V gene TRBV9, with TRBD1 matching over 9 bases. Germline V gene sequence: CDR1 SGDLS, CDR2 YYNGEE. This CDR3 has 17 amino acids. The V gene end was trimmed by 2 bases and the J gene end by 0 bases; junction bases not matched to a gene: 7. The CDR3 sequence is CASSVSGTGFSTDTQYF. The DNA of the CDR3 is TGTGCCAGCAGCGTCTCCGGGACAGGGTTTAGCACAGATACGCAGTATTTT.

The CDR3 region has the DNA TGTGCCAGCAGCACTCGGACAGGGGGCACAGATACGCAGTATTTT. Its translation: CASSTRTGGTDTQYF. The chain has TRBV7-3 and TRBJ2-3; 9 nucleotides agree with TRBD1. The CDR3 runs 15 residues. Germline CDR1 is SGHTA and CDR2 is FQGTGA. J was trimmed by 1 base and V by 5 bases; bases with no gene match: 4.

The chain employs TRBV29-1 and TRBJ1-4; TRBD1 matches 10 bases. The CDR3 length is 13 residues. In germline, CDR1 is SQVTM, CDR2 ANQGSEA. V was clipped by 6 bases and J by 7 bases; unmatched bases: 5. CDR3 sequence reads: CSVAGTGAEKLFF. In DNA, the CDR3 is TGCAGCGTAGCCGGGACAGGGGCTGAAAAACTGTTTTTT.

For the CDR3, the DNA is TGTGCCAGTAGGCCCCCCGGGAGGTCGAATGAAAAACTGTTTTTT. Translation: CASRPPGRSNEKLFF. This rearrangement joins TRBV19 to TRBJ1-4; D is ambiguous. The germline CDR1 and CDR2 sequences are LNHDA and SQIVND (reference sequence). Trimming removed 6 bases from V and 5 bases from J, with 16 bases in between. The CDR3 totals 15 residues.

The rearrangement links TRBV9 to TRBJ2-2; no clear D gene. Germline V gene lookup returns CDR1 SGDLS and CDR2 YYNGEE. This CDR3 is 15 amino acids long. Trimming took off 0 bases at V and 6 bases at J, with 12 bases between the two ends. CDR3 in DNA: TGTGCCAGCAGCGTAGGCGCAGGTACGGCCGGGGAGCTGTTTTTT. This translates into CASSVGAGTAGELFF.

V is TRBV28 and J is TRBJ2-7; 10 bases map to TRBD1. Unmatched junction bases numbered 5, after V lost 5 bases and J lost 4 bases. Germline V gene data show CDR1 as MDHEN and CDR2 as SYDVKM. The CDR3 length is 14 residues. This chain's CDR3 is CASSPRDRGYEQYF. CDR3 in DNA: TGTGCCAGCAGTCCCCGGGACAGGGGATACGAGCAGTACTTC.

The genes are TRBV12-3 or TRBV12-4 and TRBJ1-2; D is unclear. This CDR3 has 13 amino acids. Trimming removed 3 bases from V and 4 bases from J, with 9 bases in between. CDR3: CASSFRSFYGYTF. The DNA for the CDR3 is TGTGCCAGCAGTTTCAGAAGCTTCTATGGCTACACCTTC.

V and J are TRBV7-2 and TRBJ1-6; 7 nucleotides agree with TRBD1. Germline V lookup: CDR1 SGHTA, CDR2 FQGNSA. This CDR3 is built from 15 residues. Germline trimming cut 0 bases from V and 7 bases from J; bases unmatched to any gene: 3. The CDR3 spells CASSLANRGNSPLHF. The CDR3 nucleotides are TGTGCCAGCAGCTTAGCGAACAGGGGAAATTCACCCCTCCACTTT.

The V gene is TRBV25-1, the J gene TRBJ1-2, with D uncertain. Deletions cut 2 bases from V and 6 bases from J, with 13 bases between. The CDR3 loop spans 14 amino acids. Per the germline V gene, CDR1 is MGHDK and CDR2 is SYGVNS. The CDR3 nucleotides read TGTGCCAGCAGTGAAGGCGGGGAGTTGGATGGCTACACCTTC. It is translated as CASSEGGELDGYTF.

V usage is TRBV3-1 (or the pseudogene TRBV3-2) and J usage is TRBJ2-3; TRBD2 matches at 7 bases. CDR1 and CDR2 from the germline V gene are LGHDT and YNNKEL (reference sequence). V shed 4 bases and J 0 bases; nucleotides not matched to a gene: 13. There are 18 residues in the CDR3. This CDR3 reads CASSREFSAGESTDTQYF. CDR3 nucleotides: TGTGCCAGCAGCCGTGAGTTTAGCGCGGGGGAGAGCACAGATACGCAGTATTTT.

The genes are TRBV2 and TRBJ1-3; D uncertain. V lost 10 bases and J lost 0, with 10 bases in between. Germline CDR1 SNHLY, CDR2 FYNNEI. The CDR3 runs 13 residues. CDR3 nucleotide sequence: TGTGCCACCTCGTCCAACTCTGGAAACACCATATATTTT. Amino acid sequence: CATSSNSGNTIYF.

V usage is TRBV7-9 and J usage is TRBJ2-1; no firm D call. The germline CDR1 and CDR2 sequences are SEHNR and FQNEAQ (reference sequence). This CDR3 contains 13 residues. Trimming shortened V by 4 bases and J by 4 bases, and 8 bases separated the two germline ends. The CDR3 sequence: CASSSLSYNEQFF. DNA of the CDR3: TGTGCCAGCAGCTCCTTGTCTTACAATGAGCAGTTCTTC.

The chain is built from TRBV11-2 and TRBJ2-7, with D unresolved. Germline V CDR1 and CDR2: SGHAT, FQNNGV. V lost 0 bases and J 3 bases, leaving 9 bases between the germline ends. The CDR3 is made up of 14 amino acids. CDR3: CASSLDLYSYEQYF. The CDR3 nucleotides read TGTGCCAGCAGCTTAGATCTTTACAGCTACGAGCAGTACTTC.

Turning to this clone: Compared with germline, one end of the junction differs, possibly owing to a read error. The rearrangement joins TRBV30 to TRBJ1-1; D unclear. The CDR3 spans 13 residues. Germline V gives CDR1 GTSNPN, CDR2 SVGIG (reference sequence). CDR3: CAWSGWPNAEAFF. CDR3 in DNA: TGTGCCTGGAGTGGATGGCCGAACGCTGAAGCTTTCTTT.

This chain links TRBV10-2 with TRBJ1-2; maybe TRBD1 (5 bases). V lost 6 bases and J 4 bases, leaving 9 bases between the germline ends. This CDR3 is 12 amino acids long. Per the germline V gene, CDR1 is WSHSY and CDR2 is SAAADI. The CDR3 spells CASRQDAYGYTF. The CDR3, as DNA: TGCGCCAGCAGACAGGACGCCTATGGCTACACCTTC.

CDR3 in DNA: TGTGCCAGTACCTTCATGGGAGGAAACACCATATATTTT. Translated: CASTFMGGNTIYF. The J gene is TRBJ1-3, the V gene TRBV19, with D uncertain. The CDR3 contains 13 residues. Trimming cost V 7 bases and J 4 bases, with 11 bases left between them. The germline CDR1 and CDR2 sequences are LNHDA and SQIVND (reference sequence).

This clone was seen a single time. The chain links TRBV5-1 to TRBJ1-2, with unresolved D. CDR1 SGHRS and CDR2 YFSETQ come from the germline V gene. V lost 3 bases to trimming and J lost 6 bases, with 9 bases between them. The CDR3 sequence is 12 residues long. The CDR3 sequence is CASSSLGHGYTF. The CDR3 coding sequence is TGCGCCAGCAGCTCACTTGGTCATGGCTACACCTTC.

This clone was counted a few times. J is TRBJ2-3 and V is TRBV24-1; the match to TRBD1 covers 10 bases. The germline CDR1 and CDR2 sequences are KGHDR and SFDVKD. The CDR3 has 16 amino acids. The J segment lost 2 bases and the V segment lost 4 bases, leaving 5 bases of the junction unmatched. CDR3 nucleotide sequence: TGTGCCACCAGTGACTCGGACAGGGGGTACACAGATACGCAGTATTTT. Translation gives CATSDSDRGYTDTQYF.